A single sample is the source of the 19 T cell receptor beta chains below, sequenced in a study of T cell responses to AZD1222 COVID-19 vaccine. Assay used: immunoSEQ multiplex PCR; TCRdb lists only in-frame clones, some missing. The table shows 80,000 to 130,000 clones, with approximately 88% occurring only once. The specimen comprised peripheral blood, sampled on day 0 of AZD1222 vaccination. These receptors came from an adult in good health.

The gene calls are TRBV28 and TRBJ2-5; 7 bases line up with TRBD1. This CDR3 has 14 residues. Germline lookup yields CDR1 MDHEN and CDR2 SYDVKM. With 6 bases clipped from V and 4 bases from J, the junction kept 8 bases outside the gene matches. This CDR3 reads CASRIPGQAETQYF. DNA of the CDR3: TGTGCCAGCAGGATCCCTGGACAGGCAGAGACCCAGTACTTC.

This chain joins TRBV15 and TRBJ1-3; TRBD1 might be the D (5 bases). This CDR3 comprises 14 residues. Trimming removed 6 bases from V and 0 bases from J, with 9 bases in between. CDR1 and CDR2 (germline): LNHNV, YYDKDF (reference sequence). The CDR3 coding sequence is TGTGCCACCAGTCAGGGATTCTCTGGAAACACCATATATTTT. As protein: CATSQGFSGNTIYF.

This clone showed up just once. The chain has TRBV5-1 and TRBJ2-2, with 9 bases that match TRBD2. V lost 4 bases and J lost 2; bases outside the gene matches: 3. The germline V gene encodes CDR1 SGHRS and CDR2 YFSETQ. CDR3 length: 15 amino acids. CDR3 nucleotides: TGCGCCAGCAGCCTTAGCGGGAGCAACACCGGGGAGCTGTTTTTT. As protein: CASSLSGSNTGELFF.

The chain joins TRBV4-1 to TRBJ1-5; tentative D call: TRBD1 (5 bases). V was trimmed by 0 bases and J by 5 bases, leaving 8 bases between them. Germline V CDR1 and CDR2: MGHRA, YSYEKL. The CDR3 contains 14 residues. In nucleotides, the CDR3 is TGCGCCAGCAGCCAAGACGGGGGACATCAGCCCCAGCATTTT. This gives the protein CASSQDGGHQPQHF.

A few counts support this clone. As DNA, the CDR3 is TGTGCCAGCAGCTCTTATGGAGGTCCACAAGAGACCCAGTACTTC. It encodes CASSSYGGPQETQYF. J is TRBJ2-5 and V is TRBV7-9, with D possibly being TRBD2 (5 bases). The germline V gene has CDR1 SEHNR and CDR2 FQNEAQ (reference sequence). The V and J ends lost 4 bases and 2 bases respectively, with 14 bases between them. This CDR3 is 15 amino acids long.

V and J are TRBV2 and TRBJ1-1; D is unresolved. V was clipped by 2 bases and J by 3 bases, with 13 bases between them. The CDR3 is 15 residues long. Germline assignment: CDR1 SNHLY and CDR2 FYNNEI. CDR3 in amino acids: CASSEQPVGDTEAFF. The CDR3 region has the DNA TGTGCCAGCAGTGAACAGCCGGTTGGGGACACTGAAGCTTTCTTT.

The chain has TRBV24-1 and TRBJ2-3; the match to TRBD2 covers 10 bases. Germline CDR1 is KGHDR and CDR2 is SFDVKD. The length of the CDR3 is 15 residues. V lost 4 bases, J lost 6 bases, and 6 bases stayed unmatched. CDR3 loop: CATSEHGLAADTQYF. CDR3 nucleotides: TGTGCCACCAGTGAGCACGGACTAGCGGCTGATACGCAGTATTTT.

The chain couples TRBV18 to TRBJ1-1; D is possibly TRBD1 (6 bases). V dropped 2 bases and J dropped 2 bases, with 9 bases sitting between them. The length of the CDR3 is 14 residues. CDR1 and CDR2 (germline): KGHSH, LQKENI. This CDR3 reads CASSPSGENTEAFF. CDR3 coding DNA: TGTGCCAGCTCACCATCAGGGGAAAACACTGAAGCTTTCTTT.

This clone was seen only a few times. V and J are TRBV3-1 (or the pseudogene TRBV3-2) and TRBJ1-2; no firm D call. The CDR3 length is 14 residues. V was pared by 2 bases and J by 6 bases, with 13 bases between. The V gene's germline CDR1 is LGHDT and CDR2 YNNKEL (reference sequence). The CDR3 nucleotides are TGTGCCAGCAGCCAAAGTCGGGCAGGTAATGGCTACACCTTC. It codes for CASSQSRAGNGYTF.

This clone was seen just once. The chain joins TRBV11-3 to TRBJ1-6; D gene unclear. This CDR3 is built from 12 residues. The V gene lost 5 bases and the J gene lost 9 bases, with 8 bases spanning the gap. Germline loops: CDR1 SGHNT, CDR2 YENEEA. The CDR3 reads CASSLGSSPLHF. The DNA for the CDR3 is TGTGCCAGCAGCCTAGGGAGTTCACCCCTCCACTTT.

This chain uses TRBV3-1 (or the pseudogene TRBV3-2) with TRBJ1-3; TRBD1 matches at 9 bases. The trim removed 4 bases at V and 8 bases at J, leaving 9 bases unmatched. In germline, CDR1 is LGHDT, CDR2 YNNKEL (reference sequence). The CDR3 runs to 15 residues. The CDR3 region has the DNA TGTGCCAGCAGCCCGTCCGGGACAGGGACGGACACCATATATTTT. This codes for CASSPSGTGTDTIYF.

This rearrangement joins TRBV18 to TRBJ2-3; D possibly corresponds to TRBD1 (6 bases). CDR1 and CDR2 (germline): KGHSH, LQKENI. The CDR3 length is 16 residues. Trimming shortened V by 3 bases and J by 4 bases, and 17 bases separated the two germline ends. CDR3: CASSPPTGFASDTQYF. CDR3 coding DNA: TGTGCCAGCTCACCCCCGACAGGCTTCGCCTCAGATACGCAGTATTTT.

The V gene is TRBV27, the J gene TRBJ1-1; possible D gene TRBD1, 6 bases. The germline V and J ends were trimmed by 3 bases and 6 bases, with 8 bases remaining between them. Germline loops: CDR1 MNHEY, CDR2 SMNVEV (reference sequence). The CDR3 loop spans 12 amino acids. The chain's CDR3 is CASSFTGSEAFF. As DNA, the CDR3 is TGTGCCAGCAGTTTTACAGGGTCTGAAGCTTTCTTT.

This clone occurred once. The rearrangement uses TRBV5-4 and TRBJ2-7; 9 bases map to TRBD2. CDR1 SGHNT and CDR2 YYREEE come from the germline V gene (reference sequence). Trimming removed 4 bases from V and 2 bases from J; junction bases left unmatched: 7. The CDR3 runs to 15 residues. CDR3 protein: CASSPGVAGAYEQYF. The CDR3, as DNA: TGTGCCAGCAGCCCGGGGGTAGCGGGGGCCTACGAGCAGTACTTC.

The J gene is TRBJ1-1, the V gene TRBV6-2 or TRBV6-3; perhaps TRBD1 as D (5 bases). Between the trimmed V and J ends, which lost 5 bases and 1 base, there was a span of 8 bases. The germline gives CDR1 MNHEY, CDR2 SVGEGT. The CDR3 is 13 residues long. CDR3 nucleotides: TGTGCCAGCAGTCCAACAGGGAACACTGAAGCTTTCTTT. The encoded protein is CASSPTGNTEAFF.

In this sample, this clone turned up once. This chain links TRBV30 with TRBJ2-7, with 10 bases fitting TRBD1. Germline trimming cut 2 bases from V and 3 bases from J; bases unmatched to any gene: 4. Germline V gives CDR1 GTSNPN, CDR2 SVGIG (reference sequence). This CDR3 has 14 amino acids. The CDR3 loop reads CAWSRGQGIYEQYF. For the CDR3, the DNA is TGTGCCTGGAGTAGGGGACAGGGGATCTACGAGCAGTACTTC.

V usage is TRBV2 and J usage is TRBJ2-5; no definite D call. With 2 bases removed from V and 9 bases from J, the gap between germline ends came to 7 bases. In germline, CDR1 is SNHLY, CDR2 FYNNEI. The CDR3 sequence is 11 residues long. CDR3 residues: CASSERFPQYF. Written as DNA, the CDR3 is TGTGCCAGCAGTGAAAGGTTCCCCCAGTACTTC.

This clone was seen a single time. The chain is built from TRBV18 and TRBJ2-1; the D gene could be TRBD1 or TRBD2 (5 bases each). Trimming took off 4 bases at V and 8 bases at J, with 12 bases between the two ends. The CDR3 runs to 13 residues. Germline CDR1 KGHSH, CDR2 LQKENI. The CDR3 spells CASSLSGRHEQFF. In nucleotides, the CDR3 is TGTGCCAGCTCACTATCGGGACGACATGAGCAGTTCTTC.

This chain connects TRBV10-3 to TRBJ1-2; no definite D call. Looked up from germline, CDR1 is ENHRY and CDR2 is SYGVKD. V lost 0 bases and J lost 7, with 9 bases in between. CDR3 size: 13 residues. The CDR3 spells CAISESKESGYTF. The CDR3 DNA sequence: TGTGCCATCAGTGAGTCTAAGGAGAGTGGCTACACCTTC.